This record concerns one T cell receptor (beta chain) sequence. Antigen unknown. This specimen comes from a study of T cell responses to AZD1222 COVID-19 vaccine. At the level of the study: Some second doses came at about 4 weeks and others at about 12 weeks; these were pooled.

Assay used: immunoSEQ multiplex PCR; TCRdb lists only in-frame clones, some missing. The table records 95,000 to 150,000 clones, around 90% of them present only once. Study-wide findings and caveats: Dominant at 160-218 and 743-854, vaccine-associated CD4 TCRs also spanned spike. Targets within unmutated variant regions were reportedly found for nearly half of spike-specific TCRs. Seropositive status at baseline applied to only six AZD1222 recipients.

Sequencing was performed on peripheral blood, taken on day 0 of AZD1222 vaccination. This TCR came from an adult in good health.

DNA of the CDR3: TGTGCCAGCAGCTCTCTCTTAAGCGGCACAGATACGCAGTATTTT. Protein sequence: CASSSLLSGTDTQYF. The chain carries TRBV28 and TRBJ2-3; D unresolved. The V and J ends lost 6 bases and 1 base respectively, with 14 bases between them. CDR1 is MDHEN, CDR2 SYDVKM, per germline. CDR3 length equals 15 residues.